Listed here is a single T cell receptor (beta chain). In the source study's methods: Amplification of reference gene primers was used by the study to estimate nucleated cell counts. Sequencing was performed with immunoSEQ multiplex PCR; in TCRdb, only in-frame clones are kept and a portion is missing. For V, J and clone size, that table is used; D and trimming come from the DNA. The repertoire has around 100,000 clones, roughly 86% of them found once; the top ten carry roughly 6.5%. The data were obtained in a study of blood T cell repertoires in COVID-19. On the study more broadly: Samples of COVID-19 (acute and convalescent) were obtained from the United States, Italy and Spain. Sources were T cells, B-cell-depleted T cells, or PBMCs; the material itself was cDNA or gDNA.

J was trimmed by 6 bases and V by 0 bases; bases with no gene match: 0. The CDR3 is made up of 13 amino acids. Germline lookup yields CDR1 SGHRS and CDR2 YFSETQ. The chain uses TRBV5-1 and TRBJ2-3, with 8 nucleotides matching TRBD2. This TCR was recovered from a woman aged 55-69 years with acute or convalescent COVID-19. What was sequenced was peripheral blood. This CDR3 reads CASSLAGGDTQYF. CDR3 nucleotide sequence: TGCGCCAGCAGCTTGGCGGGAGGGGATACGCAGTATTTT. Variable domain in full (rest from reference TRBV5-1 and TRBJ2-3): KAGVTQTPRYLIKTRGQQVTLSCSPISGHRSVSWYQQTPGQGLQFLFEYFSETQRNKGNFPGRFSGRQFSNSRSEMNVSTLELGDSALYLCASSLAGGDTQYFGPGTRLTVL.